This paragraph reports one TCR beta chain. Its target antigen remains unknown. No much larger clone is present one base from it, and per-base qualities are unavailable. The data derive from a study of T cell responses to AZD1222 COVID-19 vaccine (TCRdb year 2021). In terms of the full investigation: AZD1222 recipients whose second dose came at about 4 weeks and those whose second dose came at about 12 weeks were combined into one group, since spike-specific TCR depth and breadth did not differ between the two schedules. A total of 230 to 250 trial participants underwent TCR sequencing, of whom 207 received two doses of AZD1222 and some 25 received two doses of the MenACWY control vaccine. Trial participants were enrolled by age into subgroups of 18-55, 56-69 and 70-plus years, and around 150, 28 and 57 TCR-sequenced participants, respectively, were included in these subgroups.

The CDR3 regions of human TCRbeta chains were analyzed by immunosequencing. For the original study's pipeline: TCRs in the repertoires were matched against a reference library of SARS-CoV-2-specific TCRs that had been generated with the MIRA antigen-specificity platform. Breadth was defined as the fraction of unique TCRs that were SARS-CoV-2-associated, and depth was defined as the fraction of total T cells that were SARS-CoV-2-associated. Using the MIRA data, every spike-specific TCR was mapped to the spike region that the TCR reacted to and assigned to either a CD4 or a CD8 class. Log10-transformed breadth and depth values were compared by one-way ANOVA with Sidak's multiple comparisons tests. TCRdb stores this immuneACCESS table with in-frame sequences only. Part of the clones is absent; in the studies checked, under half of the shortfall reflects unresolved V genes, and no reason is known for the rest. V and J calls and clone size are given by that table; D and trimming were obtained from the DNA. A total of roughly 110,000 clones appear in this sample, about 86% of them only once. The ten largest clones represent 9.4% of the sample.

Inclusive of the bounding cysteine and phenylalanine, the CDR3 is 13 residues long. The read is trimmed to its CDR3 DNA, 39 bases read in frame from base 1. V loses 3 bases, J loses 3 bases, and the germline ends lie 7 bases apart. The study at large found these results: Conclusions about previously exposed vaccinees are limited, since just a handful of AZD1222 recipients were seropositive for SARS-CoV-2 at baseline. In the small 56-69-year group, the increase in depth fell short of significance, most likely because of low power. Nearly half of unique spike-specific TCRs reportedly recognized epitopes outside regions mutated in the B.1.351 and B.1.1.7 variants. Most participants were white British and females outnumbered males, and the authors suggested that clonal diversity may have been underestimated. The whole spike protein was spanned by vaccine-associated CD4 TCRs, and dominant responses were seen in regions 160-218 and 743-854. After two AZD1222 doses, both the breadth and the depth of spike-specific TCRs were significantly higher than at day 0 and than in MenACWY recipients. No day 14 peak-response samples were available, so repertoires were characterized only after the peak T cell response.

Interpreted using the paper, the time point label stands for: baseline before first vaccination. Samples from vaccinated people were obtained from the UK trials COV001 and COV002, which included a single-blind randomized controlled phase 2/3 trial of AZD1222 (ChAdOx1 nCoV-19) in healthy adults. Trial participant PBMC samples were collected at day 0 and day 28 after the second dose for TCRbeta chain sequencing. The sequenced sample was peripheral blood, obtained on day 0 of AZD1222 vaccination. The receptor's source is an adult in good health. This chain is built from TRBV12-3 or TRBV12-4 and TRBJ2-3; the D gene is perhaps TRBD1, from 6 matching bases. For the CDR3, the sequence is CASSLGATDTQYF. Here is the DNA: TGTGCCAGCAGTTTGGGGGCTACAGATACGCAGTATTTT.